The 28 T cell receptor beta chains in this list originate from one sample, sequenced in a study of OX40 agonist ivuxolimab in advanced cancers. Using immunoSEQ multiplex PCR, the repertoire was profiled, and TCRdb retains in-frame clones only, with some absent. The sample lists roughly 86,000 clones, roughly 92% occurring once. The sequencing here drew on CD4+ or CD8+ T cells sorted from blood, taken in a trial of the OX40 agonist ivuxolimab. The receptors originated from an adult with an advanced solid tumor such as melanoma, head and neck, liver or kidney cancer.

The chain uses TRBV28 and TRBJ2-2, with a possible D match to TRBD1 (6 bases). The CDR3 totals 17 residues. The V gene's germline CDR1 is MDHEN and CDR2 SYDVKM. Deletions cut 3 bases from V and 6 bases from J, with 20 bases between. CDR3 DNA sequence: TGTGCCAGCAGTTTGCAACCCGGGACACTCTCCGCCGGGGAGCTGTTTTTT. This sequence encodes CASSLQPGTLSAGELFF.

This clone was recorded only once. The chain combines TRBV28 with TRBJ2-7; D ambiguous. With 4 bases removed from V and 4 bases from J, the gap between germline ends came to 5 bases. Germline V gives CDR1 MDHEN, CDR2 SYDVKM. The CDR3 length is 11 residues. CDR3 loop: CASSSLYEQYF. The CDR3 bases are TGTGCCAGCAGTTCCCTGTACGAGCAGTACTTC.

The genes are TRBV29-1 and TRBJ2-1; 10 bases line up with TRBD2. V was clipped by 6 bases and J by 2 bases; unmatched bases: 4. This CDR3 is 14 amino acids long. The germline gives CDR1 SQVTM, CDR2 ANQGSEA. The CDR3 region has the DNA TGCAGCGTGACCCTAGCGGGAGCCTACAATGAGCAGTTCTTC. As protein: CSVTLAGAYNEQFF.

The chain couples TRBV28 to TRBJ2-2; 8 bases agree with TRBD1. After removal of 5 bases from V and 5 bases from J, the junction contained 13 bases not matched to a gene. Germline V lookup: CDR1 MDHEN, CDR2 SYDVKM. The CDR3 is 17 amino acids. Here the CDR3 reads CASSTLGQGIRTGELFF. The CDR3 bases are TGTGCCAGCAGTACGTTAGGACAGGGAATTCGGACCGGGGAGCTGTTTTTT.

The CDR3 region has the DNA TGTGCCAGCGGGTCCCCCAGGGGGAATGAGCAGTTCTTC. Protein product: CASGSPRGNEQFF. V gene TRBV2 combines with J gene TRBJ2-1, with 7 positions matching TRBD1. The CDR3 spans 13 residues. Germline V lookup: CDR1 SNHLY, CDR2 FYNNEI. The V gene end was trimmed by 8 bases and the J gene end by 7 bases; junction bases not matched to a gene: 8.

The V gene is TRBV27, the J gene TRBJ1-4; D is perhaps TRBD1 (5 bases). Per the germline V gene, CDR1 is MNHEY and CDR2 is SMNVEV (reference sequence). CDR3 length equals 15 residues. Trimming left V 6 bases short and J 3 bases short, with 14 bases between. The CDR3 bases are TGTGCCAGCAGACAGACGGGGGGACCTAATGAAAAACTGTTTTTT. Translation: CASRQTGGPNEKLFF.

V gene TRBV5-1 combines with J gene TRBJ2-1; 8 bases map to TRBD1. The CDR3 has 13 residues. The V gene's germline CDR1 is SGHRS and CDR2 YFSETQ. With V trimmed by 3 bases and J by 8 bases, 4 bases remained unmatched. The CDR3: CASSYEQGDEQFF. CDR3 DNA: TGCGCCAGCAGCTATGAACAGGGGGATGAGCAGTTCTTC.

J is TRBJ2-6 and V is TRBV7-2; D gene ambiguous. Trimming removed 0 bases from V and 0 bases from J, with 15 bases in between. Germline CDR1 SGHTA, CDR2 FQGNSA. This CDR3 contains 19 residues. The DNA of the CDR3 is TGTGCCAGCAGCTTAGCGACGGGCCGCCTTCGCTCTGGGGCCAACGTCCTGACTTTC. Protein product: CASSLATGRLRSGANVLTF.

The V and J genes are TRBV7-9 and TRBJ2-5; a weak D match, TRBD2 (5 bases). The CDR3 runs 16 residues. V lost 1 base, J lost 2 bases, and 14 bases lay in between. The germline CDR1 and CDR2 sequences are SEHNR and FQNEAQ (reference sequence). This CDR3 reads CASSLGKGVGQETQYF. CDR3 nucleotide sequence: TGTGCCAGCAGCTTAGGGAAGGGAGTTGGACAAGAGACCCAGTACTTC.

The J gene is TRBJ1-4, the V gene TRBV6-5, with D unclear. The CDR3 has 16 residues. The ends were cut back, 0 bases at V and 3 bases at J, with 11 bases in the middle. From germline, CDR1 is MNHEY and CDR2 SVGAGI. The CDR3 loop reads CASSYSGPSANEKLFF. In DNA, the CDR3 is TGTGCCAGCAGTTACTCGGGCCCTTCAGCTAATGAAAAACTGTTTTTT.

The chain combines TRBV7-9 with TRBJ1-6, with 7 bases lining up with TRBD1. CDR1 and CDR2 (germline): SEHNR, FQNEAQ (reference sequence). This CDR3 region has 13 residues. V was clipped by 6 bases and J by 8 bases; unmatched bases: 4. DNA for the CDR3: TGTGCCAGCAGAGGGGGCGGGGATTCACCCCTCCACTTT. This translates into CASRGGGDSPLHF.

In this sample, this clone turned up a few times. The chain couples TRBV19 to TRBJ1-4, with a weak D call TRBD1 (5 bases). CDR1 LNHDA and CDR2 SQIVND come from the germline V gene (reference sequence). The CDR3 is 14 residues long. The germline V and J ends were trimmed by 3 bases and 8 bases, with 13 bases remaining between them. CDR3 region: CASSIQGSPEKLFF. CDR3 sequence (DNA): TGTGCCAGTAGTATTCAGGGATCCCCGGAAAAACTGTTTTTT. The entire variable domain, with the rest obtained from reference TRBV19 and TRBJ1-4, is as follows: DGGITQSPKYLFRKEGQNVTLSCEQNLNHDAMYWYRQDPGQGLRLIYYSQIVNDFQKGDIAEGYSVSREKKESFPLTVTSAQKNPTAFYLCASSIQGSPEKLFFGSGTQLSVL.

The chain combines TRBV7-3 with TRBJ2-1, with 10 nucleotides matching TRBD2. This CDR3 is built from 16 residues. Germline V CDR1 and CDR2: SGHTA, FQGTGA. The V gene end was trimmed by 5 bases and the J gene end by 4 bases; junction bases not matched to a gene: 8. This chain's CDR3 is CASSRSSGSGYNEQFF. In DNA, the CDR3 is TGTGCCAGCAGCCGATCTAGCGGGAGCGGGTACAATGAGCAGTTCTTC.

The genes are TRBV30 and TRBJ2-2; 8 bases match TRBD2. Trimming cost V 5 bases and J 4 bases; bases outside gene matches: 6. CDR3 length: 14 residues. CDR1 GTSNPN and CDR2 SVGIG come from the germline V gene (reference sequence). DNA for the CDR3: TGTGCCTGGTCCGCGGGAGGCCCCACCGGGGAGCTGTTTTTT. It encodes CAWSAGGPTGELFF.

The chain links TRBV5-1 to TRBJ2-7; 8 bases match TRBD2. Germline values: CDR1 SGHRS, CDR2 YFSETQ. Trimming took 7 bases from V and 2 from J; bases not matched to a gene: 11. This CDR3 is built from 15 residues. This CDR3 reads CASAPGEAGAYEQYF. The DNA for the CDR3 is TGCGCCAGCGCTCCGGGAGAAGCGGGGGCCTACGAGCAGTACTTC.

The gene calls are TRBV5-6 and TRBJ2-4; TRBD2 is a possible D gene (6 bases). Germline CDR1 and CDR2: SGHDT and YYEEEE. This CDR3 comprises 14 residues. Trimming left V 4 bases short and J 0 bases short, with 8 bases between. CDR3 sequence (DNA): TGTGCCAGCAGCATTAGCGGAGCCAAAAACATTCAGTACTTC. Its protein product is CASSISGAKNIQYF.

This chain joins TRBV5-8 and TRBJ2-2, with 12 bases lining up with TRBD2. Trimming at V came to 4 bases and at J to 4 bases, leaving 5 bases not matched to a gene. The length of the CDR3 is 16 residues. Germline lookup yields CDR1 SGHTS and CDR2 YDEGEE. In nucleotides, the CDR3 is TGTGCCAGCAGCACAACTAGCGGGAGGACCACCGGGGAGCTGTTTTTT. Its protein is CASSTTSGRTTGELFF.

The chain has TRBV28 and TRBJ2-7, with D possibly being TRBD2 (5 bases). This CDR3 spans 14 amino acids. With 2 bases removed from V and 3 bases from J, the gap between germline ends came to 11 bases. CDR1 is MDHEN, CDR2 SYDVKM, per germline. Here the CDR3 reads CASSLTPGIYEQYF. The CDR3 coding sequence is TGTGCCAGCAGTTTAACGCCCGGGATCTACGAGCAGTACTTC.

This chain connects TRBV5-4 to TRBJ1-4; 8 bases line up with TRBD1. Germline CDR1 is SGHNT and CDR2 is YYREEE (reference sequence). This CDR3 contains 13 residues. Unmatched junction bases numbered 3, after V lost 7 bases and J lost 4 bases. In DNA, the CDR3 is TGTGCCAGCCGTGGACAGGGTAATGAAAAACTGTTTTTT. It is translated as CASRGQGNEKLFF. Full variable domain (remainder filled in from reference TRBV5-4 and TRBJ1-4): ETGVTQSPTHLIKTRGQQVTLRCSSQSGHNTVSWYQQALGQGPQFIFQYYREEENGRGNFPPRFSGLQFPNYSSELNVNALELDDSALYLCASRGQGNEKLFFGSGTQLSVL.

The chain employs TRBV7-3 and TRBJ2-5, with D possibly TRBD1 on 6 matching bases. This CDR3 is built from 13 residues. Germline values: CDR1 SGHTA, CDR2 FQGTGA. Trimming took 5 bases from V and 2 from J, leaving 9 bases between them. The CDR3, as DNA: TGTGCCAGCAGCCAAGGACAGCAAGAGACCCAGTACTTC. This gives the protein CASSQGQQETQYF.

This clone was counted a single time. The rearrangement joins TRBV10-3 to TRBJ2-3; 7 bases are shared with TRBD2. CDR1 ENHRY and CDR2 SYGVKD come from the germline V gene. The CDR3 has 15 residues. The V gene end was trimmed by 6 bases and the J gene end by 6 bases; junction bases not matched to a gene: 12. This chain's CDR3 is CAISTAAWGGDTQYF. DNA for the CDR3: TGTGCCATCAGCACAGCGGCATGGGGGGGGGATACGCAGTATTTT.

V usage is TRBV11-2 and J usage is TRBJ2-5; D possibly corresponds to TRBD1 (7 bases). The germline V gene encodes CDR1 SGHAT and CDR2 FQNNGV. The CDR3 is 15 amino acids. With 5 bases removed from V and 2 bases from J, the gap between germline ends came to 15 bases. The CDR3 DNA sequence: TGTGCCAGCAGCCTGGGCGGGACAGCTCAAGAGACCCAGTACTTC. Protein sequence: CASSLGGTAQETQYF. The full variable domain, completed using reference TRBV11-2 and TRBJ2-5, is EAGVAQSPRYKIIEKRQSVAFWCNPISGHATLYWYQQILGQGPKLLIQFQNNGVVDDSQLPKDRFSAERLKGVDSTLKIQPAKLEDSAVYLCASSLGGTAQETQYFGPGTRLLVL.

Comments on this clone: Other DNA sequences in this specimen translate into the identical CDR3. The chain uses TRBV19 and TRBJ1-1; D unresolved. The CDR3 spans 13 residues. From germline, CDR1 is LNHDA and CDR2 SQIVND (reference sequence). Trimming took off 3 bases at V and 5 bases at J, with 10 bases between the two ends. The CDR3 loop reads CASSMQPGTEAFF. The CDR3 nucleotides are TGTGCCAGTAGTATGCAACCGGGGACTGAAGCTTTCTTT.

The gene calls are TRBV2 and TRBJ2-5; TRBD1 is a possible D gene (6 bases). V lost 3 bases and J 3 bases, leaving 14 bases between the germline ends. CDR3 size: 15 residues. Germline values: CDR1 SNHLY, CDR2 FYNNEI. For the CDR3, the DNA is TGTGCCAGCAGTGAGGGTATGGGGGCGAAAGAGACCCAGTACTTC. Its protein product is CASSEGMGAKETQYF.

The CDR3 nucleotides are TGCGCCAGCAGCCAACCGGGACTAGCGGGAGTAAGGAAGGACACAGATACGCAGTATTTT. Translating it yields CASSQPGLAGVRKDTDTQYF. V usage is TRBV4-1 and J usage is TRBJ2-3; 14 nucleotides line up with TRBD2. The trim removed 2 bases at V and 2 bases at J, leaving 12 bases unmatched. This CDR3 has 20 residues. Per the germline V gene, CDR1 is MGHRA and CDR2 is YSYEKL.

This chain links TRBV10-3 with TRBJ1-3; D remains unclear. Germline V CDR1 and CDR2: ENHRY, SYGVKD. V was clipped by 6 bases and J by 0 bases, with 12 bases between them. The CDR3 spans 15 residues. This chain's CDR3 is CAIRAAGNSGNTIYF. In DNA, the CDR3 is TGTGCCATCAGGGCCGCAGGTAACTCTGGAAACACCATATATTTT.

This clone was seen once. V gene TRBV28 combines with J gene TRBJ2-1, with 7 nucleotides matching TRBD2. Looked up from germline, CDR1 is MDHEN and CDR2 is SYDVKM. V was pared by 7 bases and J by 2 bases, with 2 bases of the junction left unmatched. The length of the CDR3 is 13 residues. In DNA form, the CDR3 reads TGTGCCAGCAACCGGGGGGCCTACAATGAGCAGTTCTTC. Protein: CASNRGAYNEQFF.

This chain uses TRBV27 with TRBJ2-3, with 13 bases identical to TRBD2. This CDR3 region has 17 residues. The germline gives CDR1 MNHEY, CDR2 SMNVEV (reference sequence). The J segment lost 6 bases and the V segment lost 3 bases, leaving 9 bases of the junction unmatched. The DNA for the CDR3 is TGTGCCAGCAGTTTTACGGGGGGACTAGCGGGATCGGATACGCAGTATTTT. It is translated as CASSFTGGLAGSDTQYF.